This T cell receptor beta chain appears in the sequencing data of a study of cytomegalovirus exposure and HLA in healthy donors. Study-wide results and caveats: Later, an analysis showed that TCR beta chains associated with HLA were more clonally expanded than others that were equally common. The availability of immune exposure information extended only to CMV serostatus.

PCR used 60 Vbeta primers and 13 Jbeta primers. Sequencing was performed with immunoSEQ multiplex PCR; in TCRdb, only in-frame clones are kept and a portion is missing. The data contain 55,000 to 65,000 clones, around 81% of them singletons. Concerning this clone itself: What it recognizes is unknown.

Among the donors, all were healthy bone marrow donors. The receptor's source is a male donor in good health and CMV-seronegative. The sample consisted of PBMCs.

CDR3 in amino acids: CAWSVSPPTGGRETQYF. The CDR3 coding sequence is TGTGCCTGGAGTGTATCTCCCCCGACAGGGGGCCGGGAGACCCAGTACTTC. V is TRBV30 and J is TRBJ2-5; 10 bases align to TRBD1. CDR1 and CDR2 (germline): GTSNPN, SVGIG (reference sequence). Trimming took 0 bases from V and 5 from J; bases not matched to a gene: 12. There are 17 residues in the CDR3.